This TCR beta chain comes out of a study of cytomegalovirus exposure and HLA in healthy donors. The wider study: Samples from HLA-typed donors yielded approximately 88 million unique TCRs in an early data release.

With 60 Vbeta and 13 Jbeta primers, the PCR was carried out. Only in-frame clones appear in the TCRdb table, and some are missing; sequencing was by immunoSEQ multiplex PCR. The sample includes about 160,000 clones, about 75% of them seen just once. Study-wide points: In a later analysis, TCR beta V- and J-gene trimming showed a link to a missense DCLRE1C variant. In an earlier analysis, most TCR beta V segments were productive about 87% or about 30% of the time. Analyzed later, most CMV-associated TCR beta chains appeared HLA-restricted.

Points on this clone: Its matching antigen is unknown.

The CDR3 runs 16 residues. The V gene's germline CDR1 is SGHTA and CDR2 FQGTGA. V trimming: 5 bases; J trimming: 5 bases; junction bases outside the gene matches: 10. The chain carries TRBV7-3 and TRBJ2-2, with 8 nucleotides matching TRBD1. This TCR derives from a female donor in good health and CMV-seronegative. The sample consisted of PBMCs. CDR3 protein: CASSPRTGYQTGELFF. In DNA form, the CDR3 reads TGTGCCAGCAGCCCCCGGACAGGGTATCAGACCGGGGAGCTGTTTTTT. The full variable domain, with the rest looked up from reference TRBV7-3 and TRBJ2-2, is GAGVSQTPSNKVTEKGKYVELRCDPISGHTALYWYRQSLGQGPEFLIYFQGTGAADDSGLPNDRFFAVRPEGSVSTLKIQRTERGDSAVYLCASSPRTGYQTGELFFGEGSRLTVL.